The source of this TCR beta chain is a study of blood T cell repertoires in COVID-19. Study-level information: Collection of acute and convalescent COVID-19 samples took place in the United States, Italy and Spain. Sources were T cells, B-cell-depleted T cells, or PBMCs; the material itself was cDNA or gDNA.

CDR3 length equals 12 residues. V lost 3 bases, J lost 8 bases, and 11 bases lay in between. The germline V gene has CDR1 MNHEY and CDR2 SMNVEV (reference sequence). This clone was counted at least ten times. Libraries were prepared by immunoSEQ multiplex PCR; TCRdb keeps only in-frame clonotypes and omits some of them. The table has a few hundred thousand clones, approximately 80% seen once; the top ten hold more than 9%. The source is a woman of 80 years or more with acute or convalescent COVID-19. The chain employs TRBV27 and TRBJ2-7; D not resolved. The sample taken for sequencing was peripheral blood. The CDR3 region is CASSFLGDKQYF. In DNA, the CDR3 is TGTGCCAGCAGTTTTTTGGGCGATAAGCAGTACTTC.